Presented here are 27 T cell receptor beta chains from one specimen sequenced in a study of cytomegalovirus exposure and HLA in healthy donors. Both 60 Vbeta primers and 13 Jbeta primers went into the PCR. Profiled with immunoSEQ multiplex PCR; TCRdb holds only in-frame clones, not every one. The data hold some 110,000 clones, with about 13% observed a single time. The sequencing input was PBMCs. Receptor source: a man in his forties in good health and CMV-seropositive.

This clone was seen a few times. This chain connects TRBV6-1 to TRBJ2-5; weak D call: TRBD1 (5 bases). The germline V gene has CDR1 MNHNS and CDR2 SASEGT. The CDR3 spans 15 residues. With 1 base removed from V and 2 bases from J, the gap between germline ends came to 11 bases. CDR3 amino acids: CASSEVGQGQETQYF. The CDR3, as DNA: TGTGCCAGCAGTGAAGTAGGCCAGGGTCAAGAGACCCAGTACTTC.

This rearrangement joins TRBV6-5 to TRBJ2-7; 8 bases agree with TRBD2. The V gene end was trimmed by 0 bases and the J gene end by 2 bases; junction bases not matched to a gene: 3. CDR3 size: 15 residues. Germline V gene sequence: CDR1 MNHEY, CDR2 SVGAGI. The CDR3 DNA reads TGTGCCAGCAGTTACTCGGTACTAGCGGCCTACGAGCAGTACTTC. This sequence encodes CASSYSVLAAYEQYF.

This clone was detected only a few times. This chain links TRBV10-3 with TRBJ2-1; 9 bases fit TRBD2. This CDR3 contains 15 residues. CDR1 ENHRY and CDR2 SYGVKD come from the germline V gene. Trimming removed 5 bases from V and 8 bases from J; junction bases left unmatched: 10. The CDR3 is CAISFSGSYDYEQFF. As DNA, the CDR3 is TGTGCCATCAGTTTTAGCGGGAGCTACGATTATGAGCAGTTCTTC.

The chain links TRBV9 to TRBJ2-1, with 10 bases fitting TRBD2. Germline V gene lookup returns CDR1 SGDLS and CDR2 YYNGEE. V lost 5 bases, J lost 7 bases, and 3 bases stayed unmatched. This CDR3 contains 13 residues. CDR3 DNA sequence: TGTGCCAGCAGGGGACTAGCGACGAATGAGCAGTTCTTC. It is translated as CASRGLATNEQFF.

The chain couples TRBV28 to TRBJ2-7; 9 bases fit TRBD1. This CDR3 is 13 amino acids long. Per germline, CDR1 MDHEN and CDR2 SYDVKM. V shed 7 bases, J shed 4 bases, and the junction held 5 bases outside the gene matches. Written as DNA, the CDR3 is TGTGCCAGCATCGACAGGGGGTTATACGAGCAGTACTTC. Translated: CASIDRGLYEQYF. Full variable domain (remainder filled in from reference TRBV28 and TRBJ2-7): DVKVTQSSRYLVKRTGEKVFLECVQDMDHENMFWYRQDPGLGLRLIYFSYDVKMKEKGDIPEGYSVSREKKERFSLILESASTNQTSMYLCASIDRGLYEQYFGPGTRLTVT.

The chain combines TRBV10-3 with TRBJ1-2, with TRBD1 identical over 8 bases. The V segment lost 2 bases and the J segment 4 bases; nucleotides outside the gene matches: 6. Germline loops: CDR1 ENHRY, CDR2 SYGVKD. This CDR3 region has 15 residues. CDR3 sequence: CAISEGQGEVYGYTF. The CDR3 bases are TGTGCCATCAGTGAGGGACAGGGAGAGGTCTATGGCTACACCTTC.

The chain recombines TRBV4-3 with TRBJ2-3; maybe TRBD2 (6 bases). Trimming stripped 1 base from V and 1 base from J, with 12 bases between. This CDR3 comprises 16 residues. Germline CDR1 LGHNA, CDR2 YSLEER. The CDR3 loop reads CASSQGGEWGTDTQYF. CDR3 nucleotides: TGCGCCAGCAGCCAAGGCGGGGAGTGGGGCACAGATACGCAGTATTTT.

This CDR3 reads CASSTIAGGYNEQFF. The DNA of the CDR3 is TGTGCCAGTTCAACTATAGCGGGAGGTTACAATGAGCAGTTCTTC. The genes are TRBV19 and TRBJ2-1; 10 nucleotides match TRBD2. Trimming removed 8 bases from V and 4 bases from J; junction bases left unmatched: 8. CDR1 is LNHDA and CDR2 is SQIVND in the germline V gene (reference sequence). This CDR3 comprises 15 residues.

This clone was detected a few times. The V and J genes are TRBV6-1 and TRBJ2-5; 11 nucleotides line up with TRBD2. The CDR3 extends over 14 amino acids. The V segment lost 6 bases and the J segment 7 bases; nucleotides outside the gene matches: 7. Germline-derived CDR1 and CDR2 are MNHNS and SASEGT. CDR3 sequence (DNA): TGTGCCAGCAGGACTAGCGGGGCCGCTGGGACCCAGTACTTC. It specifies CASRTSGAAGTQYF.

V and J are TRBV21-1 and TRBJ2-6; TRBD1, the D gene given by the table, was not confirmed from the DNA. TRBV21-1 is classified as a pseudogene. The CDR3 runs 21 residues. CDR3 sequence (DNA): TGTGCCAGCAGCAAGAGGGGAGGACAGGGGAGGGAGACCTCTGGGGCCAACGTCCTGACTTTC. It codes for CASSKRGGQGRETSGANVLTF.

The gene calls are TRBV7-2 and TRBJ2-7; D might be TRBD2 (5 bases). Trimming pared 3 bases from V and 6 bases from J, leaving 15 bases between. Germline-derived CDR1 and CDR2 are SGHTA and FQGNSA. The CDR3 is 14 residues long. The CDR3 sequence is CASSFGGPSTEQYF. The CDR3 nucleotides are TGTGCCAGCAGCTTCGGCGGGCCCTCGACCGAGCAGTACTTC.

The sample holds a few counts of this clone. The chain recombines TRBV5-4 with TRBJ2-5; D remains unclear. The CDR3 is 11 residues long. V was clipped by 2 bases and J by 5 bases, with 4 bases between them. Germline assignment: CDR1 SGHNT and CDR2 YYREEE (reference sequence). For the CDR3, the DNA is TGTGCCAGCAGCTTCGGGGAGACCCAGTACTTC. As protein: CASSFGETQYF.

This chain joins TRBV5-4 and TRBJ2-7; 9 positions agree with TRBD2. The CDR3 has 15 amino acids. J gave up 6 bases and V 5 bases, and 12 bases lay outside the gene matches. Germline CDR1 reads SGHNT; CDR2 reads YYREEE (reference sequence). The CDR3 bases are TGTGCCAGCAGTCCGAGGGCGGGAGGGCCGGGCGAGCAGTACTTC. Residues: CASSPRAGGPGEQYF. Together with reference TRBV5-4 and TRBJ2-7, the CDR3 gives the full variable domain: ETGVTQSPTHLIKTRGQQVTLRCSSQSGHNTVSWYQQALGQGPQFIFQYYREEENGRGNFPPRFSGLQFPNYSSELNVNALELDDSALYLCASSPRAGGPGEQYFGPGTRLTVT.

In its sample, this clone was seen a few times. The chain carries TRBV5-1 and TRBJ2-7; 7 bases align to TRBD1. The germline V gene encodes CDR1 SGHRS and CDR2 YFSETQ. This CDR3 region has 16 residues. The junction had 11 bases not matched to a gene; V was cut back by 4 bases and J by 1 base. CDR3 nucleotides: TGCGCCAGCAGCCCCTCGCCCACGACAGGGTCCTACGAGCAGTACTTC. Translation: CASSPSPTTGSYEQYF.

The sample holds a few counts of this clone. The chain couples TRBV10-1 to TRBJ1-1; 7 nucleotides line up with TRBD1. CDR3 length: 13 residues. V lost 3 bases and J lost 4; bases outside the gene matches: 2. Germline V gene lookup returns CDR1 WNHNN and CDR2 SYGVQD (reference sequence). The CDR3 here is CASSDQGGTEAFF. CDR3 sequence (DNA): TGCGCCAGCAGTGATCAGGGGGGCACTGAAGCTTTCTTT.

The CDR3 loop reads CASGRQGPNTEAFF. The CDR3 bases are TGTGCCAGCGGAAGACAGGGCCCGAACACTGAAGCTTTCTTT. The chain recombines TRBV6-1 with TRBJ1-1, with TRBD1 identical over 7 bases. CDR3 length: 14 residues. The germline gives CDR1 MNHNS, CDR2 SASEGT. The V and J ends lost 8 bases and 1 base, in that order; junction bases with no gene match: 7.

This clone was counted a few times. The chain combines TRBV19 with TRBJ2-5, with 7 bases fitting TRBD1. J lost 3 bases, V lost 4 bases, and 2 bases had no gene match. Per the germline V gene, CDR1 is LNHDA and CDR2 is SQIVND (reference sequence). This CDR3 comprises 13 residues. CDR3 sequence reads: CASSSDREETQYF. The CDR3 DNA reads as TGTGCCAGTAGTAGCGACAGGGAAGAGACCCAGTACTTC. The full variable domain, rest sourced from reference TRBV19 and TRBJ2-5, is DGGITQSPKYLFRKEGQNVTLSCEQNLNHDAMYWYRQDPGQGLRLIYYSQIVNDFQKGDIAEGYSVSREKKESFPLTVTSAQKNPTAFYLCASSSDREETQYFGPGTRLLVL.

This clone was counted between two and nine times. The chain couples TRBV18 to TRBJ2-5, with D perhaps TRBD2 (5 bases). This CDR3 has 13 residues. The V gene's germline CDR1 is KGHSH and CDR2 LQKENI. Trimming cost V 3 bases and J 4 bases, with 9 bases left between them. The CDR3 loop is CASSPTRVETQYF. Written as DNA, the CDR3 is TGTGCCAGCTCACCCACTAGGGTAGAGACCCAGTACTTC. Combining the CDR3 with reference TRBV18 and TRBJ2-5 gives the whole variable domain NAGVMQNPRHLVRRRGQEARLRCSPMKGHSHVYWYRQLPEEGLKFMVYLQKENIIDESGMPKERFSAEFPKEGPSILRIQQVVRGDSAAYFCASSPTRVETQYFGPGTRLLVL.

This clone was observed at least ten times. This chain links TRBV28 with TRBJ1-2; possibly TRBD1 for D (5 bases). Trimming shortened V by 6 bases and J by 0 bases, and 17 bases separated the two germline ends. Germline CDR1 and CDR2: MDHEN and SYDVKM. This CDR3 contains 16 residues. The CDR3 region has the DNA TGTGCCAGCAGCTATAGACAGACCTTAGCTAACTATGGCTACACCTTC. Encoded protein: CASSYRQTLANYGYTF.

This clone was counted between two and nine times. The CDR3 nucleotides read TGTGCCACCAGCAGCCGAGGGACAGTAACCTTGAACACTGAAGCTTTCTTT. Its protein product is CATSSRGTVTLNTEAFF. This chain connects TRBV15 to TRBJ1-1, with 7 bases aligning to TRBD1. The J segment lost 0 bases and the V segment lost 3 bases, leaving 10 bases of the junction unmatched. The CDR3 covers 17 residues. Germline V gene data show CDR1 as LNHNV and CDR2 as YYDKDF (reference sequence).

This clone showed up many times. CDR3: CASSLSASGRRNEQFF. DNA for the CDR3: TGCGCCAGCAGCTTGTCGGCTAGCGGAAGGCGTAATGAGCAGTTCTTC. This chain uses TRBV5-1 with TRBJ2-1; 7 bases map to TRBD2. There are 16 residues in the CDR3. CDR1 is SGHRS, CDR2 YFSETQ, per germline. Unmatched junction bases numbered 11, after V lost 1 base and J lost 7 bases.

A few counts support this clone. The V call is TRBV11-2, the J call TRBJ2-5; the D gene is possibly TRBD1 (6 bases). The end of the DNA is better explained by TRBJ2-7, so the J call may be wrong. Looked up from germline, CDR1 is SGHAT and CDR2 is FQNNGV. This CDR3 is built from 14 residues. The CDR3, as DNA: TGTGCCAGCAAGGAACAGGGAAGCTCCTACGAGCAGTACTTC. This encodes CASKEQGSSYEQYF.

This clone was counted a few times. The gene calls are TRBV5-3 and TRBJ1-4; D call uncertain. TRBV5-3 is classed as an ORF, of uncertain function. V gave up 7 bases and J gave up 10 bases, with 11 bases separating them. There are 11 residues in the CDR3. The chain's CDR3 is CARGPEGKLFF. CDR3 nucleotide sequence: TGTGCCAGAGGGCCAGAGGGAAAACTGTTTTTT.

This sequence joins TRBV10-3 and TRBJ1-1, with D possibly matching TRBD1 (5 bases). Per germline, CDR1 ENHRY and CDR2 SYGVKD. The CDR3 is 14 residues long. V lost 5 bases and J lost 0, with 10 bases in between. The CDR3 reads CAISPDRLNTEAFF. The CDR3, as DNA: TGTGCCATCAGTCCAGACAGACTGAACACTGAAGCTTTCTTT.

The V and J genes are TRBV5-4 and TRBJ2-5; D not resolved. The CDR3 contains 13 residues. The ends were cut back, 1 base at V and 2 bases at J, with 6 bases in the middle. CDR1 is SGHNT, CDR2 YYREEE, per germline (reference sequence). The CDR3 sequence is CASSLTSQETQYF. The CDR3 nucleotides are TGTGCCAGCAGCTTGACGAGTCAAGAGACCCAGTACTTC.

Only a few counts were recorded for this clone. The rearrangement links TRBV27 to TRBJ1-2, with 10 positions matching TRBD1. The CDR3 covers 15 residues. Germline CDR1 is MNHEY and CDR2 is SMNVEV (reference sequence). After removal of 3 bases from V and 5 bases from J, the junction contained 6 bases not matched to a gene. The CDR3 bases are TGTGCCAGCAGTTTGGGGGACAGGGGATTATATGGCTACACCTTC. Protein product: CASSLGDRGLYGYTF.

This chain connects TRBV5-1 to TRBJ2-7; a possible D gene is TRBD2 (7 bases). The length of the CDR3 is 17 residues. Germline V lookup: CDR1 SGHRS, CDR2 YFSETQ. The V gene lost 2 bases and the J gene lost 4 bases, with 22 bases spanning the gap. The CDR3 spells CASSLMGLGGASYEQYF. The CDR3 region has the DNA TGCGCCAGCAGCTTAATGGGACTGGGGGGGGCATCTTACGAGCAGTACTTC.